This TCR beta chain derives from a study of CD8 T cells in ankylosing spondylitis. Whole-study results and caveats: Reports say disease-linked clones showed up significantly more in matched ankylosing spondylitis synovial fluid.

The trim removed 2 bases at V and 3 bases at J, leaving 8 bases unmatched. Looked up from germline, CDR1 is MNHEY and CDR2 is SVGAGI. This CDR3 region has 17 residues. TCR beta libraries were made by quantitative 5'-RACE with molecular barcodes. TCRdb reprocessed the 5' RACE reads with MiXCR, giving one entry per CDR3 protein. In the table there are about 18,000 distinct CDR3 sequences, around 8% of which are singletons. About this clonotype itself: The antigen is unknown.

J is TRBJ2-3 and V is TRBV6-5; TRBD2 aligns across 10 bases. This sequence was found in a male donor with ankylosing spondylitis or in good health (not recorded which). The source material was blood. The CDR3 reads CASSYTYLAGATDTQYF. CDR3 DNA sequence: TGTGCCAGCAGTTACACCTACCTAGCGGGAGCAACAGATACGCAGTATTTT.